This T cell receptor (beta chain) appears in the sequencing data of a study of shared clonotypes between healthy human individuals. About the study: In total, the donors were two women and a few men aged 18 to 49. The study's findings and limits: Sampling covered blood only; tissue repertoires likely differ.

Turning to this clone: As yet, its antigen is unknown.

The assay was immunoSEQ multiplex PCR, and TCRdb's table has in-frame clones only and misses some. The sample gives about 2.3 million clones, over 90% of which show up once; 0.39% is in the top ten. Splitting of CD4+ cells produced CD45RA+ naive and CD45RA-negative memory subsets. Germline lookup yields CDR1 WNHNN and CDR2 SYGVQD (reference sequence). V was shortened by 6 bases and J by 4 bases, with 20 bases between the two germline ends. The CDR3 has 16 amino acids. The TCR comes from a man younger than 30 in good health. Some clones in this sample may be carry-over from other donors' samples. Sequences were obtained from naive CD4+ T cells from PBMCs. The subset here: CD45RA+ positively selected. V and J are TRBV10-1 and TRBJ2-3, with D possibly being TRBD2 (5 bases). In DNA form, the CDR3 reads TGCGCCAGCAGCGCCCCTCGAGGGAGAAGGGCAGATACGCAGTATTTT. The encoded protein is CASSAPRGRRADTQYF.